The TCR beta chain under discussion was sequenced for a study of vaccination and CD4 T cells after COVID-19. Trimming took 6 bases from V and 8 from J, leaving 18 bases between them. The CDR3 consists of 14 residues. Germline CDR1 is ENHRY and CDR2 is SYGVKD. Treatment given: 10-day PBMC culture with coronavirus spike peptide pools or control peptides (ViraFEST assay). ViraFEST enlarged antigen-specific T cell populations with peptide pools and afterwards sequenced TCRs. With regard to this clonotype: The target antigen is unknown.

Cultured CD4+ T cell DNA was sequenced using the Oncomine TCR Beta short-read assay. From cultured CD4+ T cells, genomic DNA was extracted. TCRdb independently ran MiXCR on the PCR reads; one entry per CDR3 protein. This sample carries 13,000 or so distinct CDR3 sequences, 27% of them seen once, and the ten largest clones take roughly 8.5%. This sequence was found in a human donor who had recovered from COVID-19. The chain has TRBV10-3 and TRBJ2-3, with D possibly TRBD2 on 6 matching bases. The material sequenced was CD4+ T cells from blood, cultured in vitro. Here the CDR3 reads CAISAGLLQVTQYF. As DNA, the CDR3 is TGTGCCATCAGCGCGGGACTCCTACAAGTTACGCAGTATTTT.